This T cell receptor beta chain was observed in a study of cytomegalovirus exposure and HLA in healthy donors. Whole-study context: From about 179 million T cells, an earlier analysis saw around 120 million unique TCR beta sequences.

About this clone: Its cognate antigen is unknown.

Trimming shortened V by 0 bases and J by 5 bases, and 8 bases separated the two germline ends. The CDR3 is 14 amino acids. Looked up from germline, CDR1 is LNHNV and CDR2 is YYDKDF (reference sequence). Both 60 Vbeta primers and 13 Jbeta primers went into the PCR. Assay: immunoSEQ multiplex PCR; the TCRdb copy retains only in-frame clones and omits some. The table lists more than 80,000 clones, less than 80% of them singletons. Findings and caveats of the study: Whilst most TCR sequences proved rare, a subset of public TCRs occurred across many donors.

The chain recombines TRBV15 with TRBJ1-5, with D uncertain. What was sequenced was PBMCs. The clonotype comes from a man aged 55 to 70 in good health and CMV-seronegative. CDR3: CATSRERRDQPQHF. The CDR3 DNA reads TGTGCCACCAGCAGAGAACGTCGGGATCAGCCCCAGCATTTT.